The clone carrying this T cell receptor (beta chain) was counted between two and nine times. It was with a sample-barcoded 5' primer and a J-beta primer mix that a second PCR of roughly 7 to 11 cycles was run. TCRdb re-called the 5' RACE reads through MiXCR, storing one row per CDR3 protein. The data show 450,000 to 700,000 distinct CDR3 sequences, 27% seen once. The data stem from a study of blood T cells in healthy people across ages. Whole-study context: Roughly one uniquely barcoded beta molecule per two T cells was captured.

Whenever a sample was processed, at least 6 million PBMCs were isolated. The germline V gene encodes CDR1 MGHRA and CDR2 YSYEKL. The length of the CDR3 is 15 residues. The V end lost 0 bases, the J end lost 3 bases, and 12 bases lay between the germline ends. This clonotype originated in a woman in her sixties or seventies in good health. The chain has TRBV4-1 and TRBJ2-7, with unresolved D. Sequencing was performed on blood. The CDR3 loop reads CASSQDSVLGYEQYF. For the CDR3, the DNA is TGCGCCAGCAGCCAAGATTCGGTACTGGGCTACGAGCAGTACTTC.